Listed below are T cell receptor beta chains from one sample, sequenced in a study of identical twins. A single record per CDR3 protein comes from TCRdb applying MiXCR to the 5' RACE reads. The repertoire holds about 660,000 distinct CDR3 sequences, with roughly 8% as singletons. The same data also went into a second study, on yellow fever vaccine responses in identical twins.

The source material was PBMCs. These receptors were taken from a woman under 30 in good health. Both conserved end residues are part of each CDR3.

>TRBJ2-1|TRBV25-1
CASSESRGISYNEQFF
>TRBJ2-5|TRBV9
CASSFIGGSQETQYF
>TRBJ2-1|TRBV6-5
CASSYPGQGYNEQFF
>TRBJ2-1|TRBV27
CASSLSWGDRQDGVYNEQFF
>TRBJ2-7|TRBV5-1
CASSLDGSTRREQYF
>TRBJ2-7|TRBV20-1
CSARKSPGQGGTYEQNF
>TRBJ1-2|TRBV5-6
CASTAWGDPHNYGYTF
>TRBJ1-2|TRBV20-1
CSSSLGIGKTNGYTF
>TRBJ2-7|TRBV20-1
CSARDRGRDKSYEQYF
>TRBJ2-3|TRBV11-2
CASSLFPSGRTDTQYF
>TRBJ2-7|TRBV27
CASTEYGTGLAEQYF
>TRBJ2-1|TRBV3-1
CASSLRVPTSGITNEQFF
>TRBJ2-1|TRBV6-2/TRBV6-3
CASSSRGGEFF
>TRBJ2-3|TRBV7-2
CASSFRDYPQYF
>TRBJ2-7|TRBV28
CASSDGTTYLGEQYF
>TRBJ2-3|TRBV29-1
CSVGGAGAADTQYF
>TRBJ1-1|TRBV20-1
CSARDFPGSTTEAFF
>TRBJ2-1|TRBV15
CATSQDTDGSDINEQFF
>TRBJ2-7|TRBV6-2/TRBV6-3
CASSYRRESSYEQYF
>TRBJ2-5|TRBV6-2/TRBV6-3
CASSYSGIGNQETQYF
>TRBJ2-1|TRBV7-3
CASSLSVRDRNEQFF
>TRBJ2-2|TRBV20-1
CSASDRGNTGELFF
>TRBJ2-1|TRBV5-1
CASSLPTPYNEQFF
>TRBJ1-6|TRBV27
CASSFRGLESPLHF
>TRBJ2-7|TRBV12-3/TRBV12-4
CASSFGVGYEQYF
>TRBJ2-7|TRBV29-1
CSVESQPTYEQYF
>TRBJ2-1|TRBV27
CASRERAGDSYNEQFF
>TRBJ2-1|TRBV27
CASSPRDNEQFF
>TRBJ2-4|TRBV29-1
CSVEGVDGRAKNIQYF
>TRBJ2-1|TRBV9
CASSVGYEQFF
>TRBJ1-6|TRBV7-2
CASRTEGFTLHF
>TRBJ2-1|TRBV7-8
CASSFPGGQGGAEQFF
>TRBJ2-5|TRBV24-1
CATSDLGTGMQETQYF
>TRBJ1-5|TRBV28
CASSAPQGARQPQHF
>TRBJ2-5|TRBV7-2
CASSSGRYSETQYF
>TRBJ2-3|TRBV7-9
CASSERGGTDTQYF
>TRBJ2-5|TRBV9
CASSVGGGQTQYF
>TRBJ2-5|TRBV6-2/TRBV6-3
CASSLLGSKTQYF
>TRBJ2-2|TRBV2
CASIQGHGELFF
>TRBJ2-3|TRBV11-2
CASSLDRGQVQTQYF
>TRBJ1-1|TRBV7-8
CASSLAGQGAFF
>TRBJ2-3|TRBV27
CASSSLPWRERTDTQYF
>TRBJ2-1|TRBV4-1
CASSQVSDYYNEQFF
>TRBJ2-5|TRBV20-1
CSAQYNGETQYF
>TRBJ1-1|TRBV10-3
CAISELGSTEAFF